This T cell receptor (beta chain) appears in the sequencing data of a study of T-cell memory formation after mild COVID-19. This clonotype turned up a few times. Its antigen is not known. Trimming cost V 6 bases and J 0 bases; bases outside gene matches: 4. The CDR3 has 15 amino acids. Germline loops: CDR1 LGHNT, CDR2 FRNRAP. 5'RACE with constant-segment primers yielded barcoded, UMI-tagged TCR alpha and TCR beta cDNA libraries. Each CDR3 protein gets one entry after TCRdb re-called the 5' RACE reads with MiXCR. This sample has about 140,000 distinct CDR3 sequences, with under 25% found just once. Regarding the study as a whole: Specificity for SARS-CoV-2 was not confirmed among the second-wave clones peaking on day 37.

The chain has TRBV12-5 and TRBJ2-3; TRBD1 matches at 9 bases. The sample taken for sequencing was PBMCs or a T cell subset sorted from them (not recorded which). The clonotype comes from an adult woman who had mild COVID-19 (a few samples of this study predate the infection). Cell type and time point are not known. CDR3 nucleotides: TGTGCTAGTGGCCGAGGACAGGGGAGCACAGATACGCAGTATTTT. Protein product: CASGRGQGSTDTQYF.